This T cell receptor beta chain derives from a study of chemoradiotherapy in HPV16-positive cancers. Broader study findings: During treatment, candidate HPV-specific clones and E7-related motifs expanded in tumor.

The method was immunoSEQ multiplex PCR; TCRdb's version includes in-frame clones alone and lacks a portion of them. The table lists just over 1,000 clones, more than 75% of them singletons. This clone was detected only a few times. The antigen is not known. Germline values: CDR1 PRHDT, CDR2 FYEKMQ (reference sequence). J lost 5 bases, V lost 1 base, and 3 bases had no gene match. This CDR3 region has 14 residues. The starting material was tumor tissue, obtained from a patient who underwent chemoradiotherapy. This TCR derives from a human donor with HPV-associated anogenital cancer. This chain links TRBV13 with TRBJ1-1; 8 bases match TRBD1. CDR3 residues: CASSLEGQETEAFF. CDR3 DNA: TGTGCCAGCAGCTTAGAGGGACAGGAGACTGAAGCTTTCTTT.